A single sample is the source of the 23 T cell receptor beta chains below, sequenced in a study of cytomegalovirus exposure and HLA in healthy donors. The PCR had 60 Vbeta and 13 Jbeta primers. Only in-frame clones appear in the TCRdb table, and some are missing; sequencing was by immunoSEQ multiplex PCR. The sample consists of under 200,000 clones, about 80% of them appearing once. Source material: PBMCs. The receptors stem from a middle-aged woman in good health and CMV-seronegative.

The V call is TRBV5-4, the J call TRBJ2-7, with a weak D call TRBD1 (6 bases). The CDR3 spans 14 residues. From germline, CDR1 is SGHNT and CDR2 YYREEE (reference sequence). With 4 bases removed from V and 4 bases from J, the gap between germline ends came to 15 bases. The CDR3 sequence is CASSPTGSTYEQYF. DNA of the CDR3: TGTGCCAGCAGCCCCACAGGGTCCACGTACGAGCAGTACTTC.

This clone was seen more than once but under ten times. The V and J genes are TRBV18 and TRBJ1-1; TRBD1 might be the D (6 bases). CDR1 and CDR2 (germline): KGHSH, LQKENI. This CDR3 is built from 14 residues. The V end was cut by 4 bases, the J end by 1 base, with 10 bases between. The CDR3 DNA reads as TGTGCCAGCTCACTAGGACAGCCGAACACTGAAGCTTTCTTT. Amino acids: CASSLGQPNTEAFF.

This clone was recorded only once. This sequence joins TRBV29-1 and TRBJ1-2, with D possibly TRBD1 on 5 matching bases. CDR1 SQVTM and CDR2 ANQGSEA come from the germline V gene. Trimming stripped 2 bases from V and 14 bases from J, with 18 bases between. This CDR3 is built from 12 residues. CDR3 sequence (DNA): TGCAGCGTTGAATCGCCTACAGGCTCTATGACCTTC. Its translation: CSVESPTGSMTF.

This clone came up many times. J is TRBJ2-3 and V is TRBV7-8, with 14 bases identical to TRBD2. The germline gives CDR1 SGHVS, CDR2 FQNEAQ. There are 18 residues in the CDR3. With V trimmed by 5 bases and J by 0 bases, 7 bases remained unmatched. CDR3 nucleotides: TGTGCCAGCAGCAGAAGACTAGCGGGAGGGGAGAGCACAGATACGCAGTATTTT. It encodes CASSRRLAGGESTDTQYF.

This clone was counted only a few times. The CDR3 coding sequence is TGTGCCAGCAGCCCGATCCCGGAGAATGGCTACACCTTC. Its translation: CASSPIPENGYTF. The J gene is TRBJ1-2, the V gene TRBV14; D ambiguous. Trimming shortened V by 4 bases and J by 6 bases, and 12 bases separated the two germline ends. The CDR3 contains 13 residues. Germline-derived CDR1 and CDR2 are SGHDN and FVKESK.

The rearrangement uses TRBV28 and TRBJ2-2, with D perhaps TRBD2 (6 bases). V shed 6 bases and J shed 4 bases, with 9 bases lying between them. This CDR3 has 13 residues. Germline CDR1 is MDHEN and CDR2 is SYDVKM. The CDR3 sequence: CASRGGGTGELFF. CDR3 in DNA: TGTGCCAGCAGGGGAGGAGGCACCGGGGAGCTGTTTTTT.

The rearrangement joins TRBV5-6 to TRBJ2-3; the match to TRBD2 covers 9 bases. The CDR3 is 15 residues long. V dropped 2 bases and J dropped 1; count of bases not matched to a gene: 2. The V gene's germline CDR1 is SGHDT and CDR2 YYEEEE. CDR3 in amino acids: CASSLAGGGTDTQYF. The CDR3, as DNA: TGTGCCAGCAGCTTAGCGGGGGGAGGCACAGATACGCAGTATTTT.

The chain employs TRBV5-1 and TRBJ2-5; possibly TRBD1 for D (5 bases). Trimming shortened V by 4 bases and J by 2 bases, and 15 bases separated the two germline ends. The CDR3 consists of 15 residues. Per the germline V gene, CDR1 is SGHRS and CDR2 is YFSETQ. DNA for the CDR3: TGCGCCAGCAGCACAGACCAGGGAAGGCAAGAGACCCAGTACTTC. Amino acid sequence: CASSTDQGRQETQYF. The full variable domain, completed using reference TRBV5-1 and TRBJ2-5, is KAGVTQTPRYLIKTRGQQVTLSCSPISGHRSVSWYQQTPGQGLQFLFEYFSETQRNKGNFPGRFSGRQFSNSRSEMNVSTLELGDSALYLCASSTDQGRQETQYFGPGTRLLVL.

The gene calls are TRBV6-1 and TRBJ2-5; 9 bases fit TRBD2. CDR1 and CDR2 (germline): MNHNS, SASEGT. There are 14 residues in the CDR3. Trimming cost V 6 bases and J 5 bases; bases outside gene matches: 7. The CDR3 coding sequence is TGTGCCAGCAGGCCGCTAGCGGGATCGGAGACCCAGTACTTC. This gives the protein CASRPLAGSETQYF.

The chain carries TRBV9 and TRBJ2-1, with no clear D. This CDR3 comprises 13 residues. CDR1 and CDR2 (germline): SGDLS, YYNGEE. Trimming removed 2 bases at V and 5 bases at J, with 8 bases between. CDR3 residues: CASSVRTDNEQFF. In nucleotides, the CDR3 is TGTGCCAGCAGCGTCCGAACAGACAATGAGCAGTTCTTC.

J is TRBJ2-2 and V is TRBV28; the D gene is possibly TRBD1 (6 bases). Germline-derived CDR1 and CDR2 are MDHEN and SYDVKM. The V gene lost 6 bases and the J gene lost 0 bases, with 8 bases spanning the gap. The CDR3 covers 14 residues. This CDR3 is CASRDSPNTGELFF. DNA of the CDR3: TGTGCCAGCAGGGACAGCCCGAACACCGGGGAGCTGTTTTTT.

The chain is built from TRBV14 and TRBJ2-7; 9 nucleotides line up with TRBD1. V was clipped by 2 bases and J by 3 bases; unmatched bases: 5. CDR1 is SGHDN, CDR2 FVKESK, per germline. This CDR3 is built from 15 residues. The CDR3 sequence: CASSQLGQGSYEQYF. For the CDR3, the DNA is TGTGCCAGCAGCCAATTAGGACAGGGGAGCTACGAGCAGTACTTC.

Regarding this clone: One junction end disagrees with the germline gene, perhaps due to a read error. The V and J genes are TRBV6-1 and TRBJ1-2; 7 bases align to TRBD1. This CDR3 contains 15 residues. Germline CDR1 and CDR2: MNHNS and SASEGT. The DNA of the CDR3 is TGTGCCAGCAGCGAAGGACAGGCAGCTCTGTATGGCTACACCTTC. This translates into CASSEGQAALYGYTF.

This chain uses TRBV7-8 with TRBJ1-1; 12 bases fit TRBD1. The V segment lost 6 bases and the J segment 4 bases; nucleotides outside the gene matches: 9. Germline V gene data show CDR1 as SGHVS and CDR2 as FQNEAQ. The CDR3 covers 16 residues. CDR3 region: CASSYPGQGAGTEAFF. The CDR3 DNA reads TGTGCCAGCAGTTATCCGGGACAGGGGGCGGGCACTGAAGCTTTCTTT.

This clone turned up a few times. The chain couples TRBV7-9 to TRBJ2-3; TRBD2 agrees at 12 bases. After removal of 1 base from V and 6 bases from J, the junction contained 14 bases not matched to a gene. The germline V gene encodes CDR1 SEHNR and CDR2 FQNEAQ (reference sequence). This CDR3 region has 19 residues. As DNA, the CDR3 is TGTGCCAGCAGCTTAGGCCCTTCCCGCATGACTAGCGGGGGCGATACGCAGTATTTT. This encodes CASSLGPSRMTSGGDTQYF.

This clone was counted a single time. The genes are TRBV6-1 and TRBJ1-2; the D is unclear. Between the trimmed V and J ends, which lost 6 bases and 4 bases, there was a span of 18 bases. The CDR3 is made up of 15 amino acids. Germline V gene sequence: CDR1 MNHNS, CDR2 SASEGT. This CDR3 reads CASSRRAPTSYGYTF. CDR3 DNA sequence: TGTGCCAGCAGCCGGAGGGCCCCGACCTCCTATGGCTACACCTTC.

The chain combines TRBV15 with TRBJ2-3; 8 bases line up with TRBD2. Trimming removed 0 bases from V and 3 bases from J; junction bases left unmatched: 5. Germline CDR1 reads LNHNV; CDR2 reads YYDKDF (reference sequence). The CDR3 length is 16 residues. The DNA for the CDR3 is TGTGCCACCAGCAGAGAAGCGGGAGTCTGGACAGATACGCAGTATTTT. It codes for CATSREAGVWTDTQYF. The whole variable domain, filled in from reference TRBV15 and TRBJ2-3, reads DAMVIQNPRYQVTQFGKPVTLSCSQTLNHNVMYWYQQKSSQAPKLLFHYYDKDFNNEADTPDNFQSRRPNTSFCFLDIRSPGLGDTAMYLCATSREAGVWTDTQYFGPGTRLTVL.

V is TRBV30 and J is TRBJ2-1; TRBD2 matches at 10 bases. CDR1 and CDR2 from the germline V gene are GTSNPN and SVGIG (reference sequence). This CDR3 is built from 16 residues. The ends lost 7 bases at V and 5 bases at J; junction bases unmatched: 14. CDR3 amino acids: CALRDSGRWRNNEQFF. For the CDR3, the DNA is TGTGCCTTGAGGGATAGCGGGAGGTGGAGAAACAATGAGCAGTTCTTC.

This chain joins TRBV10-3 and TRBJ1-1; TRBD1 matches at 7 bases. CDR1 is ENHRY, CDR2 SYGVKD, per germline. Trimming took 7 bases from V and 4 from J; bases not matched to a gene: 12. The CDR3 runs 15 residues. CDR3 sequence (DNA): TGTGCCATCACCCTTTCAGACAGGGTCGTCACTGAAGCTTTCTTT. This translates into CAITLSDRVVTEAFF.

V usage is TRBV6-5 and J usage is TRBJ2-5; TRBD2 matches at 10 bases. Germline V gene data show CDR1 as MNHEY and CDR2 as SVGAGI. Germline trimming cut 7 bases from V and 2 bases from J; bases unmatched to any gene: 7. This CDR3 is 15 amino acids long. CDR3 sequence (DNA): TGTGCCAGCAAGGGCCAGCGGGGGGGACAAGAGACCCAGTACTTC. Translating it yields CASKGQRGGQETQYF.

This chain uses TRBV6-5 with TRBJ2-7, with TRBD2 matching over 9 bases. The J segment lost 1 base and the V segment lost 6 bases, leaving 7 bases of the junction unmatched. This CDR3 has 15 amino acids. The germline CDR1 and CDR2 sequences are MNHEY and SVGAGI. As DNA, the CDR3 is TGTGCCAGCAGAAACAGCGGGGGGCCATCCTACGAGCAGTACTTC. This gives the protein CASRNSGGPSYEQYF.

The chain carries TRBV5-1 and TRBJ1-4; D is uncertain. Per germline, CDR1 SGHRS and CDR2 YFSETQ. The CDR3 spans 15 residues. The V end was cut by 4 bases, the J end by 8 bases, with 18 bases between. CDR3 protein: CASSPRGNEMEKLFF. As DNA, the CDR3 is TGCGCCAGCAGCCCACGGGGAAACGAGATGGAAAAACTGTTTTTT. Combining the CDR3 with reference TRBV5-1 and TRBJ1-4 gives the whole variable domain KAGVTQTPRYLIKTRGQQVTLSCSPISGHRSVSWYQQTPGQGLQFLFEYFSETQRNKGNFPGRFSGRQFSNSRSEMNVSTLELGDSALYLCASSPRGNEMEKLFFGSGTQLSVL.

The chain recombines TRBV6-4 with TRBJ1-1; D is unclear. This CDR3 contains 15 residues. Trimming removed 9 bases from V and 0 bases from J, with 17 bases in between. CDR1 is MRHNA, CDR2 SNTAGT, per germline. The DNA of the CDR3 is TGTGCCAGACTATCCGAGGAGGCCCTGAACACTGAAGCTTTCTTT. Protein sequence: CARLSEEALNTEAFF.